These 27 T cell receptor beta chains share one sample of origin, sequenced in a study of monozygotic twins with inflammatory bowel disease (dated by TCRdb to the late 2010s). Libraries were built with 5' RACE. Sequencing was carried out with an Illumina HiSeq 2500. Each entry corresponds to one CDR3 protein sequence from reads that TCRdb reprocessed, and DNA is not given. The data table for this sample lists 350,000 to 500,000 distinct CDR3 sequences. Clones ranked in the top ten supply roughly 2.3% of the sample. Sequenced input: blood. The receptors shown here come from a human donor with ulcerative colitis or Crohn's disease, or a healthy co-twin of an affected twin (not recorded which).

This chain connects TRBV5-1 to TRBJ2-3; the TCRdb call, TRBD1, lacks DNA for checking. In germline, CDR1 is SGHRS, CDR2 YFSETQ. This CDR3 comprises 15 residues. CDR3 sequence: CASRRDAVSTDTQYF.

This chain connects TRBV10-3 to TRBJ2-3; TCRdb's D gene call, TRBD2, goes unchecked for lack of DNA. The CDR3 has 15 amino acids. The germline V gene encodes CDR1 ENHRY and CDR2 SYGVKD. This CDR3 is CAISAAGGPGDTQYF.

The CDR3 here is CASSLSDSNQPQHF. The chain combines TRBV11-2 with TRBJ1-5. The V gene's germline CDR1 is SGHAT and CDR2 FQNNGV. There are 14 residues in the CDR3.

The J gene is TRBJ2-5, the V gene TRBV5-1; TCRdb returns TRBD1, unconfirmable since there is no DNA. CDR3 length equals 16 residues. The V gene's germline CDR1 is SGHRS and CDR2 YFSETQ. The CDR3 protein is CASSPGPQGIGETQYF.

The chain couples TRBV2 to TRBJ2-2; the D call from TCRdb, TRBD2, cannot be confirmed without DNA. CDR1 is SNHLY, CDR2 FYNNEI, per germline. CDR3 length: 20 amino acids. The CDR3 loop reads CAIILRRQSGSGGNTGELFF.

The rearrangement joins TRBV11-3 to TRBJ2-3. The CDR3 spans 14 residues. Germline CDR1 SGHNT, CDR2 YENEEA. The CDR3 spells CASSLTRSTDTQYF. Variable domain in full (rest from reference TRBV11-3 and TRBJ2-3): EAGVVQSPRYKIIEKKQPVAFWCNPISGHNTLYWYLQNLGQGPELLIRYENEEAVDDSQLPKDRFSAERLKGVDSTLKIQPAELGDSAVYLCASSLTRSTDTQYFGPGTRLTVL.

This rearrangement joins TRBV2 to TRBJ2-3; TCRdb selects TRBD2, and the lack of DNA leaves this call unchecked. Germline assignment: CDR1 SNHLY and CDR2 FYNNEI. This CDR3 comprises 16 residues. The CDR3 spells CASSSPTSGIADTQYF.

The chain is built from TRBV30 and TRBJ1-3. Germline values: CDR1 GTSNPN, CDR2 SVGIG (reference sequence). The CDR3 has 13 residues. The CDR3 here is CAWSGQWVNTIYF.

The chain employs TRBV12-3 or TRBV12-4 and TRBJ2-1; TCRdb picks TRBD2, but there is no DNA to check that call. The CDR3 length is 12 residues. CDR3 sequence reads: CASSTQRVEQFF.

The chain is built from TRBV14 and TRBJ2-5; TCRdb gives TRBD1 as the D gene, but with no DNA this cannot be confirmed. CDR3 size: 13 residues. The V gene's germline CDR1 is SGHDN and CDR2 FVKESK. The CDR3: CASSRRERETQYF. Filled out from reference TRBV14 and TRBJ2-5, the complete variable domain reads EAGVTQFPSHSVIEKGQTVTLRCDPISGHDNLYWYRRVMGKEIKFLLHFVKESKQDESGMPNNRFLAERTGGTYSTLKVQPAELEDSGVYFCASSRRERETQYFGPGTRLLVL.

The rearrangement uses TRBV14 and TRBJ1-2. Germline V lookup: CDR1 SGHDN, CDR2 FVKESK. This CDR3 comprises 14 residues. This CDR3 is CASSQEGYLEGYTF. The variable domain in full, with the rest retrieved from reference TRBV14 and TRBJ1-2, is EAGVTQFPSHSVIEKGQTVTLRCDPISGHDNLYWYRRVMGKEIKFLLHFVKESKQDESGMPNNRFLAERTGGTYSTLKVQPAELEDSGVYFCASSQEGYLEGYTFGSGTRLTVV.

This chain connects TRBV27 to TRBJ1-1. Germline V lookup: CDR1 MNHEY, CDR2 SMNVEV (reference sequence). The CDR3 contains 16 residues. CDR3 protein: CASSLFGGIRNTEAFF.

The chain employs TRBV11-3 and TRBJ2-2; TCRdb designates TRBD2, a call that cannot be tested without DNA. CDR3 length: 15 residues. Germline values: CDR1 SGHNT, CDR2 YENEEA. This CDR3 is CASSALTGNTGELFF.

The genes are TRBV5-5 and TRBJ1-5; lacking DNA, the TRBD1 call made by TCRdb goes unchecked. Germline CDR1 and CDR2: SGHKS and YYEKEE (reference sequence). This CDR3 contains 15 residues. CDR3 in amino acids: CASSLGRDRNQPQHF.

CDR3 protein: CSVDWDSHNEQFF. The V and J genes are TRBV29-1 and TRBJ2-1. The CDR3 totals 13 residues. In germline, CDR1 is SQVTM, CDR2 ANQGSEA.

This chain joins TRBV6-1 and TRBJ2-3. The V gene's germline CDR1 is MNHNS and CDR2 SASEGT. The CDR3 is 15 amino acids. The CDR3 spells CASSEMGLATDTQYF.

The chain is built from TRBV20-1 and TRBJ2-1; as DNA is missing, the TRBD2 call by TCRdb cannot be tested. The CDR3 contains 15 residues. Per germline, CDR1 DFQATT and CDR2 SNEGSKA (reference sequence). CDR3 region: CSARAWVGGHNEQFF.

The chain links TRBV9 to TRBJ2-1; TCRdb's assignment of TRBD1 cannot be checked, as there is no DNA. Per the germline V gene, CDR1 is SGDLS and CDR2 is YYNGEE. The length of the CDR3 is 17 residues. The CDR3 region is CASSSPRGGTSYNEQFF.

The J gene is TRBJ2-6, the V gene TRBV6-2 or TRBV6-3. The CDR3 runs 15 residues. Germline CDR1 is MNHEY and CDR2 is SVGEGT. The CDR3 sequence is CASSYGGSGANVLAF.

The chain has TRBV5-1 and TRBJ2-3; with no DNA, the TCRdb D assignment of TRBD2 cannot be verified. There are 16 residues in the CDR3. Germline V lookup: CDR1 SGHRS, CDR2 YFSETQ. CDR3: CASSLSGRPPTDTQYF.

The chain joins TRBV6-2 or TRBV6-3 to TRBJ2-1; TCRdb outputs TRBD2, but without DNA this stays unchecked. This CDR3 has 11 residues. CDR1 is MNHEY, CDR2 SVGEGT, per germline. CDR3 residues: CASEVEGLQFF.

V gene TRBV6-1 combines with J gene TRBJ1-6. The CDR3 is 14 residues long. In germline, CDR1 is MNHNS, CDR2 SASEGT. CDR3 sequence reads: CAISGSSYNSPLHF.

The chain uses TRBV5-1 and TRBJ2-7. The CDR3 length is 12 residues. The germline CDR1 and CDR2 sequences are SGHRS and YFSETQ. CDR3 protein: CASSTNSYEQYF.

V is TRBV12-3 or TRBV12-4 and J is TRBJ1-5; TCRdb indicates TRBD1, and absent DNA this call remains unverified. CDR3 size: 15 residues. CDR3 amino acids: CASSADRGRGRPQHF.

V and J are TRBV5-1 and TRBJ2-2. The CDR3 consists of 18 residues. Germline-derived CDR1 and CDR2 are SGHRS and YFSETQ. CDR3 in amino acids: CASSLFASSSGNTGELFF. The full variable domain, completed using reference TRBV5-1 and TRBJ2-2, is KAGVTQTPRYLIKTRGQQVTLSCSPISGHRSVSWYQQTPGQGLQFLFEYFSETQRNKGNFPGRFSGRQFSNSRSEMNVSTLELGDSALYLCASSLFASSSGNTGELFFGEGSRLTVL.

This sequence joins TRBV21-1 and TRBJ1-1; the D call from TCRdb, TRBD1, cannot be confirmed without DNA. TRBV21-1 is reported as a pseudogene. There are 23 residues in the CDR3. CDR3 in amino acids: CASSKGVGGALTDNSSLDFEAFF.

The chain carries TRBV10-3 and TRBJ1-5. CDR3 size: 15 residues. Germline V gene lookup returns CDR1 ENHRY and CDR2 SYGVKD. CDR3 sequence: CAISESAGSNQPQHF.